The 4 T cell receptor beta chains below were found in one sample sequenced in a study of T-cell reconstitution after alpha-beta-depleted transplantation in children. Unique molecular identifiers were incorporated when the TCRbeta library was constructed. TCRdb recomputed calls from the PCR reads with MiXCR, one row per CDR3 protein. Of about 980,000 distinct CDR3 sequences in the sample, around 30% were seen once. This sample comprised PBMCs, mostly from graft donor cells, obtained 360 days after TCRalphabeta/CD19-depleted stem cell transplant. The source of these receptors is a boy less than two years old who had a stem cell transplant for SCID, so the T cells may come from the graft donor.

There are many counts of this clonotype. CDR3 nucleotide sequence: TGTGCCAGCAGCCAACCTAGAGGGACAGACACCGGGGAGCTGTTTTTT. Protein product: CASSQPRGTDTGELFF. The gene calls are TRBV3-1 and TRBJ2-2, with 7 bases matching TRBD1. CDR3 length equals 16 residues. The V gene end was trimmed by 2 bases and the J gene end by 3 bases; junction bases not matched to a gene: 6. The germline V gene encodes CDR1 LGHDT and CDR2 YNNKEL (reference sequence).

In its sample, this clonotype was seen a few times. The chain joins TRBV5-1 to TRBJ2-7, with D perhaps TRBD2 (6 bases). Trimming pared 5 bases from V and 0 bases from J, leaving 12 bases between. The CDR3 totals 14 residues. Germline V gene sequence: CDR1 SGHRS, CDR2 YFSETQ. This chain's CDR3 is CASRREQLSYEQYF. As DNA, the CDR3 is TGCGCCAGCAGGCGGGAACAGCTCTCCTACGAGCAGTACTTC.

The chain is built from TRBV5-6 and TRBJ1-5, with D perhaps matching TRBD1 (5 bases). Germline CDR1 SGHDT, CDR2 YYEEEE. V lost 0 bases to trimming and J lost 0 bases, with 16 bases between them. The CDR3 has 18 residues. The CDR3 DNA is TGTGCCAGCAGCTTGGCCCGGGGGGGGATGGCTAGCAATCAGCCCCAGCATTTT. It translates to CASSLARGGMASNQPQHF.

V is TRBV7-8 and J is TRBJ2-2, with D hard to call. V lost 0 bases and J 5 bases, leaving 7 bases between the germline ends. Germline-derived CDR1 and CDR2 are SGHVS and FQNEAQ. The CDR3 runs 14 residues. The CDR3 bases are TGTGCCAGCAGCTTAGCGGTCGCTACCGGGGAGCTGTTTTTT. Its protein product is CASSLAVATGELFF.